One sample yielded the 8 T cell receptor beta chains listed below, sequenced in a study of regulatory T cells in long-lasting Graves disease. Library construction for TCR beta used iRepertoire HTBI primers and Arm-PCR of CDR3 regions. TCRdb used MiXCR to reprocess the multiplex PCR reads, holding one entry per CDR3 protein. The sample has about 350,000 distinct CDR3 sequences; 15% to 20% are singletons. Described time point: newly diagnosed GD, antithyroid drugs for less than 3 months. The TCR library was made from RNA that had been extracted from PBMCs in TRIzol. These same records also appear under a second study, on T cells in Graves' hyperthyroidism and ophthalmopathy.

The sequenced sample was peripheral blood mononuclear cells (PBMCs), obtained at new diagnosis, from a patient treated with antithyroid drugs. These receptors all stem from a young woman with Graves disease.

The chain carries TRBV20-1 and TRBJ1-5; 8 bases fit TRBD1. Trimming at V came to 5 bases and at J to 4 bases, leaving 10 bases not matched to a gene. CDR3 length equals 15 residues. Per the germline V gene, CDR1 is DFQATT and CDR2 is SNEGSKA (reference sequence). The DNA for the CDR3 is TGCAGTGCTGCGGTCGGACAGGGAGGGAATCAGCCCCAGCATTTT. This codes for CSAAVGQGGNQPQHF.

This clonotype appeared many times. The V gene is TRBV28, the J gene TRBJ1-1; a possible D gene is TRBD1 (5 bases). CDR1 is MDHEN, CDR2 SYDVKM, per germline. This CDR3 spans 14 amino acids. V gave up 3 bases and J gave up 6 bases, with 14 bases separating them. CDR3 sequence reads: CASSFVLGTAEAFF. CDR3 nucleotide sequence: TGTGCCAGCAGTTTTGTTCTCGGGACGGCTGAAGCTTTCTTT.

This clonotype was observed at least ten times. The chain employs TRBV7-8 and TRBJ2-1; 7 nucleotides align to TRBD2. The CDR3 contains 18 residues. J lost 4 bases, V lost 0 bases, and 12 bases had no gene match. In germline, CDR1 is SGHVS, CDR2 FQNEAQ. The CDR3 DNA sequence: TGTGCCAGCAGCTTAGCGTTTCTAGCGGCAGCATCGTACAATGAGCAGTTCTTC. Amino acid sequence: CASSLAFLAAASYNEQFF.

V gene TRBV6-2 or TRBV6-3 combines with J gene TRBJ1-1; D possibly corresponds to TRBD1 (6 bases). The length of the CDR3 is 18 residues. The ends were cut back, 2 bases at V and 3 bases at J, with 22 bases in the middle. Germline V lookup: CDR1 MNHEY, CDR2 SVGEGT. The CDR3 region has the DNA TGTGCCAGCAGTTACCCCGGACAGAGACGGTTCGTGGACACTGAAGCTTTCTTT. Translation: CASSYPGQRRFVDTEAFF.

This clonotype has at least ten counts. The chain is built from TRBV20-1 and TRBJ2-1, with 7 bases that match TRBD2. The CDR3 has 15 residues. The V and J ends lost 5 bases and 6 bases, in that order; junction bases with no gene match: 13. CDR1 and CDR2 (germline): DFQATT, SNEGSKA (reference sequence). This CDR3 reads CSAYPAGATFNEQFF. As DNA, the CDR3 is TGCAGTGCTTACCCGGCGGGAGCAACTTTCAATGAGCAGTTCTTC.

This clonotype was seen ten or more times. The rearrangement links TRBV20-1 to TRBJ1-1, with a weak D call TRBD1 (5 bases). The germline CDR1 and CDR2 sequences are DFQATT and SNEGSKA (reference sequence). The ends were cut back, 0 bases at V and 1 base at J, with 12 bases in the middle. The CDR3 contains 15 residues. The CDR3 nucleotides are TGCAGTGCTAGAGAAGACGGGGCAACGAACACTGAAGCTTTCTTT. Protein sequence: CSAREDGATNTEAFF.

Many counts were recorded for this clonotype. The chain has TRBV7-9 and TRBJ2-1, with TRBD2 matching over 9 bases. The CDR3 is 17 residues long. Germline CDR1 SEHNR, CDR2 FQNEAQ (reference sequence). V gave up 1 base and J gave up 6 bases; unmatched junction bases: 10. The CDR3 DNA reads as TGTGCCAGCAGCTTAGAAAGGTTTAGCGGGAGAATCAATGAGCAGTTCTTC. Its translation is CASSLERFSGRINEQFF.

This clonotype was seen many times. The chain is built from TRBV2 and TRBJ1-2; 8 bases are shared with TRBD1. CDR1 and CDR2 from the germline V gene are SNHLY and FYNNEI. Trimming removed 1 base from V and 8 bases from J; junction bases left unmatched: 15. The CDR3 is 17 residues long. CDR3 nucleotides: TGTGCCAGCAGTGAAGGGACAGGGAGGAGGACCAGGGGGGGCTACACCTTC. It codes for CASSEGTGRRTRGGYTF.